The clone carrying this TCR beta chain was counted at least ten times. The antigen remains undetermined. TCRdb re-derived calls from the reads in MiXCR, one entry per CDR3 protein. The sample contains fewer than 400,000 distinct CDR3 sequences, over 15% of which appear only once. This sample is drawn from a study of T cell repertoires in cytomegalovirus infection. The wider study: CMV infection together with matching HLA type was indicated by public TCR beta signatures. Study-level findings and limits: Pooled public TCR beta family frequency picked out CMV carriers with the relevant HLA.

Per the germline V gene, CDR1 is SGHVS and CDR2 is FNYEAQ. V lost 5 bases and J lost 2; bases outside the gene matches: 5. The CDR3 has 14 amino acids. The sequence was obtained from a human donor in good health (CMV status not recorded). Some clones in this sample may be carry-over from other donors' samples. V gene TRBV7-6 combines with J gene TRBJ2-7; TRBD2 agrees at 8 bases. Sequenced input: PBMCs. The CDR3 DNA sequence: TGTGCCAGCAGCCTGGGGACTAGAACCTACGAGCAGTACTTC. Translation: CASSLGTRTYEQYF.